The 19 T cell receptor beta chains listed next were all sequenced from one sample in a study of T-cell reconstitution after alpha-beta-depleted transplantation in children. Construction of the TCRbeta library involved unique molecular identifiers. TCRdb fed the PCR reads into MiXCR, producing one record per CDR3 protein. This table holds 300,000 to 400,000 distinct CDR3 sequences, approximately 23% found once. The input for sequencing was PBMCs, mostly from graft donor cells, taken 180 days after TCRalphabeta/CD19-depleted stem cell transplant. The receptors shown here come from a male patient aged 5 to 17 who had a stem cell transplant for acute lymphoblastic leukemia, so the T cells may come from the graft donor.

V is TRBV27 and J is TRBJ1-5; D is possibly TRBD1 (5 bases). The CDR3 is 13 amino acids. The germline CDR1 and CDR2 sequences are MNHEY and SMNVEV (reference sequence). The V end was cut by 3 bases, the J end by 7 bases, with 10 bases between. CDR3 sequence (DNA): TGTGCCAGCAGTTTGCGGGGCGGGCAGCCCCAGCATTTT. Amino acids: CASSLRGGQPQHF.

This clonotype showed up just a few times. V and J are TRBV12-3 or TRBV12-4 and TRBJ2-3; D gene uncertain. The CDR3 totals 16 residues. Trimming removed 6 bases at V and 2 bases at J, with 18 bases between. The CDR3 sequence is CASSRLWQEYTDTQYF. The CDR3 nucleotides read TGTGCCAGCAGCCGTCTCTGGCAGGAATACACAGATACGCAGTATTTT.

This clonotype was counted a few times. The chain links TRBV14 to TRBJ2-3; no firm D call. The CDR3 sequence is 11 residues long. V was clipped by 4 bases and J by 7 bases, with 6 bases between them. CDR1 SGHDN and CDR2 FVKESK come from the germline V gene. CDR3 amino acids: CASSRVNTQYF. CDR3 DNA sequence: TGTGCCAGCAGCCGCGTGAATACGCAGTATTTT.

The genes are TRBV20-1 and TRBJ2-1; D may match TRBD1 or TRBD2 (5 bases each). The V and J ends lost 3 bases and 7 bases respectively, with 16 bases between them. The germline V gene encodes CDR1 DFQATT and CDR2 SNEGSKA (reference sequence). The CDR3 is made up of 14 amino acids. The CDR3 bases are TGCAGTGCTAGCGACGGGGCTATGGGGAATGAGCAGTTCTTC. Its translation is CSASDGAMGNEQFF.

This clonotype has a handful of counts. V gene TRBV7-9 combines with J gene TRBJ2-5; D might be TRBD2 (6 bases). The CDR3 loop spans 16 amino acids. Trimming removed 4 bases from V and 3 bases from J, with 18 bases in between. In germline, CDR1 is SEHNR, CDR2 FQNEAQ (reference sequence). The CDR3 spells CASSYGRHRTKETQYF. CDR3 coding DNA: TGTGCCAGCAGCTACGGGAGACACCGAACAAAAGAGACCCAGTACTTC.

This clonotype was seen a few times. The V call is TRBV7-9, the J call TRBJ1-2, with a weak D call TRBD1 (5 bases). The CDR3 extends over 17 amino acids. Germline loops: CDR1 SEHNR, CDR2 FQNEAQ (reference sequence). Trimming pared 7 bases from V and 6 bases from J, leaving 27 bases between. In DNA form, the CDR3 reads TGTGCCAGCATCCCTGGGGAGGGCCGTTTCAGGGTACATGGCTACACCTTC. Encoded protein: CASIPGEGRFRVHGYTF.

A few counts support this clonotype. The J gene is TRBJ2-3, the V gene TRBV21-1; the table's D call, TRBD2, was not checked against the DNA. TRBV21-1 is described as a pseudogene. CDR3 size: 18 residues. As DNA, the CDR3 is TGTGCCAGCAGCAAAGTGCTAGCGGGAGGAGAGGGCACAGATACGCAGTATTTT. It yields the protein CASSKVLAGGEGTDTQYF.

The chain couples TRBV5-1 to TRBJ2-7; TRBD2 aligns across 13 bases. The CDR3 runs 17 residues. CDR1 SGHRS and CDR2 YFSETQ come from the germline V gene. V trimming: 3 bases; J trimming: 9 bases; junction bases outside the gene matches: 15. The chain's CDR3 is CASSSLGAGTSGVGQYF. CDR3 nucleotides: TGCGCCAGCAGCTCGCTTGGTGCCGGGACTAGCGGGGTGGGGCAGTACTTC.

V gene TRBV5-1 combines with J gene TRBJ1-2; 10 bases are shared with TRBD1. J was trimmed by 4 bases and V by 4 bases; bases with no gene match: 4. The CDR3 contains 14 residues. Germline V gene lookup returns CDR1 SGHRS and CDR2 YFSETQ. Written as DNA, the CDR3 is TGCGCCAGCAGCATGACAGGGGGCCTCTATGGCTACACCTTC. It translates to CASSMTGGLYGYTF.

This clonotype showed up just a few times. V gene TRBV7-6 combines with J gene TRBJ2-3, with unresolved D. The germline V gene encodes CDR1 SGHVS and CDR2 FNYEAQ. The CDR3 spans 15 residues. Between the trimmed V and J ends, which lost 1 base and 3 bases, there was a span of 11 bases. CDR3 coding DNA: TGTGCCAGCAGCTTAGGGGCAATAGGGACAGATACGCAGTATTTT. Protein: CASSLGAIGTDTQYF.

V gene TRBV6-1 combines with J gene TRBJ2-1; D is undetermined. Germline lookup yields CDR1 MNHNS and CDR2 SASEGT. Trimming took off 3 bases at V and 0 bases at J, with 18 bases between the two ends. This CDR3 contains 18 residues. The CDR3 protein is CASSEKPVSRSSYNEQFF. The CDR3 DNA follows: TGTGCCAGCAGTGAGAAGCCCGTCTCTCGCAGCTCCTACAATGAGCAGTTCTTC.

This clonotype was detected only a few times. The rearrangement uses TRBV20-1 and TRBJ2-7; TRBD1 aligns across 9 bases. Per the germline V gene, CDR1 is DFQATT and CDR2 is SNEGSKA (reference sequence). J gave up 5 bases and V 3 bases, and 14 bases lay outside the gene matches. This CDR3 region has 16 residues. In DNA, the CDR3 is TGCAGTGCTAGGGGCTGGAAAACAGGGGGCTGGAACGAGCAGTACTTC. Translating gives CSARGWKTGGWNEQYF.

The chain is built from TRBV28 and TRBJ2-7, with a tentative D call TRBD2 (5 bases). Trimming cost V 5 bases and J 3 bases, with 11 bases left between them. CDR3 length equals 13 residues. Germline V gives CDR1 MDHEN, CDR2 SYDVKM. The CDR3 sequence: CASSRRRNYEQYF. The CDR3 DNA sequence: TGTGCCAGCAGTCGTCGGAGGAACTACGAGCAGTACTTC.

The chain combines TRBV7-9 with TRBJ1-1, with D unclear. The germline V gene has CDR1 SEHNR and CDR2 FQNEAQ (reference sequence). This CDR3 has 14 residues. V lost 1 base to trimming and J lost 1 base, with 7 bases between them. The chain's CDR3 is CASSLGTWNTEAFF. The CDR3 DNA is TGTGCCAGCAGCTTAGGGACGTGGAACACTGAAGCTTTCTTT.

The chain links TRBV5-5 to TRBJ1-2; D not resolved. Between the trimmed V and J ends, which lost 0 bases and 5 bases, there was a span of 8 bases. The CDR3 has 13 residues. Per the germline V gene, CDR1 is SGHKS and CDR2 is YYEKEE (reference sequence). Here the CDR3 DNA reads TGTGCCAGCAGCTTGGGCCCCATGTATGGCTACACCTTC. Its protein product is CASSLGPMYGYTF.

Written as DNA, the CDR3 is TGTGCCAGCAGCTTAGTATTTAGCGGCTACGAGCAGTACTTC. Its translation is CASSLVFSGYEQYF. This sequence joins TRBV11-1 and TRBJ2-7; maybe TRBD2 (6 bases). V lost 1 base, J lost 3 bases, and 10 bases lay in between. Germline lookup yields CDR1 SGHAT and CDR2 FQDESV (reference sequence). The length of the CDR3 is 14 residues.

A few counts support this clonotype. V usage is TRBV12-3 or TRBV12-4 and J usage is TRBJ1-6; 7 bases are a match to TRBD1. The V and J ends lost 5 bases and 4 bases, in that order; junction bases with no gene match: 8. This CDR3 is built from 16 residues. DNA for the CDR3: TGTGCCAGCAGTCCTCGCAGGGGGTATTATAATTCACCCCTCCACTTT. It translates to CASSPRRGYYNSPLHF.

The chain's CDR3 is CASSASSGSTDTQYF. The CDR3 DNA sequence: TGTGCCAGCAGCGCCTCTAGCGGGAGCACAGATACGCAGTATTTT. The chain couples TRBV9 to TRBJ2-3, with TRBD2 matching 8 bases. CDR3 length equals 15 residues. The J segment lost 0 bases and the V segment lost 3 bases, leaving 3 bases of the junction unmatched. From germline, CDR1 is SGDLS and CDR2 YYNGEE.

This clonotype was recorded a few times. V is TRBV12-3 or TRBV12-4 and J is TRBJ1-1; D is ambiguous. Trimming cost V 5 bases and J 7 bases, with 14 bases left between them. The CDR3 has 13 residues. The CDR3 DNA is TGTGCCAGCAGTCTCGATCCCTTCGATGAAGCTTTCTTT. Its translation: CASSLDPFDEAFF.